The next 22 T cell receptor beta chains were all read from a single sample in a study of CD8+ T cells in alopecia areata. Documented treatment: oral pan-JAK inhibitor, 5-10 mg twice daily. Reverse transcription of extracted RNA yielded cDNA, which provided the sequencing template. This table comes from immunoSEQ multiplex PCR, and its TCRdb copy is limited to in-frame clones, with some not included. Of more than 150,000 clones in the sample, 45% to 75% were seen once. Sequenced here: CD4+ T cells sorted from blood, sampled at week 4, from a patient treated with tofacitinib. These receptors came from a human donor with alopecia areata.

The chain has TRBV5-6 and TRBJ1-2, with a possible D match to TRBD1 (5 bases). Germline values: CDR1 SGHDT, CDR2 YYEEEE. Trimming pared 1 base from V and 1 base from J, leaving 11 bases between. The CDR3 spans 15 residues. The CDR3 is CASSLIDGGNYGYTF. DNA of the CDR3: TGTGCCAGCAGCTTGATCGATGGGGGTAACTATGGCTACACCTTC.

This chain uses TRBV29-1 with TRBJ1-4; D remains ambiguous. V was cut by 4 bases and J by 8 bases, with 17 bases left in between. This CDR3 is 14 amino acids long. Per germline, CDR1 SQVTM and CDR2 ANQGSEA. The CDR3 DNA reads TGCAGCGTTGCTGGTCTGGGTCTCGGGGAAAAACTGTTTTTT. Translated, it gives CSVAGLGLGEKLFF.

This chain uses TRBV30 with TRBJ1-4; D gene uncertain. The CDR3 extends over 13 amino acids. Germline loops: CDR1 GTSNPN, CDR2 SVGIG (reference sequence). Trimming took 2 bases from V and 8 from J, leaving 12 bases between them. The CDR3 is CAWSMVIDEKLFF. The CDR3 coding sequence is TGTGCCTGGAGTATGGTCATTGACGAAAAACTGTTTTTT. The full variable domain, with the rest looked up from reference TRBV30 and TRBJ1-4, is SQTIHQWPATLVQPVGSPLSLECTVEGTSNPNLYWYRQAAGRGLQLLFYSVGIGQISSEVPQNLSASRPQDRQFILSSKKLLLSDSGFYLCAWSMVIDEKLFFGSGTQLSVL.

The V call is TRBV30, the J call TRBJ1-1, with D maybe TRBD1 (5 bases). The CDR3 length is 11 residues. Germline V gene sequence: CDR1 GTSNPN, CDR2 SVGIG (reference sequence). V was shortened by 0 bases and J by 13 bases, with 12 bases between the two germline ends. CDR3 in amino acids: CAWSVQGDGFF. The CDR3 DNA follows: TGTGCCTGGAGTGTACAAGGGGACGGTTTCTTT.

The rearrangement uses TRBV6-1 and TRBJ2-2; TRBD1 aligns across 10 bases. Germline V CDR1 and CDR2: MNHNS, SASEGT. Unmatched junction bases numbered 6, after V lost 6 bases and J lost 5 bases. The CDR3 has 15 residues. CDR3 nucleotide sequence: TGTGCCAGCAGACGACAGGGGGCAAGAACCGGGGAGCTGTTTTTT. Its translation is CASRRQGARTGELFF.

This clone came up a few times. V usage is TRBV29-1 and J usage is TRBJ2-3, with D possibly matching TRBD2 (6 bases). The CDR3 covers 11 residues. Germline V lookup: CDR1 SQVTM, CDR2 ANQGSEA. The CDR3 nucleotides are TGCAGTGAAAGGGGAGGAGATACGCAGTATTTT. Residues: CSERGGDTQYF.

The V call is TRBV5-1, the J call TRBJ1-1; D call uncertain. Germline V lookup: CDR1 SGHRS, CDR2 YFSETQ. This CDR3 comprises 13 residues. V lost 4 bases and J 1 base, leaving 8 bases between the germline ends. The CDR3 sequence is CASSPGPNTEAFF. The CDR3, as DNA: TGCGCCAGCAGCCCGGGTCCGAACACTGAAGCTTTCTTT. Using reference TRBV5-1 and TRBJ1-1 for the parts outside the CDR3, the full variable domain is KAGVTQTPRYLIKTRGQQVTLSCSPISGHRSVSWYQQTPGQGLQFLFEYFSETQRNKGNFPGRFSGRQFSNSRSEMNVSTLELGDSALYLCASSPGPNTEAFFGQGTRLTVV.

The CDR3 sequence: CASSPVGQMSTDTQYF. In DNA form, the CDR3 reads TGTGCCAGCAGCCCGGTTGGGCAAATGAGCACAGATACGCAGTATTTT. This rearrangement joins TRBV5-4 to TRBJ2-3, with D hard to call. The CDR3 contains 16 residues. The V end lost 4 bases, the J end lost 0 bases, and 15 bases lay between the germline ends. From germline, CDR1 is SGHNT and CDR2 YYREEE (reference sequence).

The chain joins TRBV29-1 to TRBJ2-5, with D perhaps given as TRBD1 or TRBD2 (6 bases each). Germline CDR1 is SQVTM and CDR2 is ANQGSEA. The ends were cut back, 6 bases at V and 4 bases at J, with 18 bases in the middle. This CDR3 contains 14 residues. DNA of the CDR3: TGCAGCGTGTTGAGGGGGGCCTTCGGAGAGACCCAGTACTTC. It is translated as CSVLRGAFGETQYF.

Details on this clone: Different DNA sequences within this sample yield the same CDR3. This chain connects TRBV5-1 to TRBJ1-1, with D unresolved. The germline gives CDR1 SGHRS, CDR2 YFSETQ. The CDR3 loop spans 13 amino acids. V was pared by 5 bases and J by 1 base, with 9 bases between. CDR3 nucleotides: TGCGCCAGCAGAAACACGGGGAACACTGAAGCTTTCTTT. Amino acids: CASRNTGNTEAFF.

V is TRBV30 and J is TRBJ1-6, with a possible D match to TRBD1 (5 bases). Germline V gene sequence: CDR1 GTSNPN, CDR2 SVGIG (reference sequence). V was trimmed by 4 bases and J by 7 bases, leaving 8 bases between them. The CDR3 runs to 12 residues. CDR3 region: CAWNQGNSPLHF. The CDR3 DNA is TGTGCCTGGAACCAGGGAAATTCACCCCTCCACTTT.

The chain joins TRBV7-3 to TRBJ2-2; the D is unclear. V lost 2 bases and J lost 1, with 5 bases in between. From germline, CDR1 is SGHTA and CDR2 FQGTGA. The CDR3 has 14 residues. The DNA of the CDR3 is TGTGCCAGCAGCTTACTTTTGAACACCGGGGAGCTGTTTTTT. This encodes CASSLLLNTGELFF.

The CDR3 DNA follows: TGCAGCGTCTCCGGGCTCTACTCCTACGAGCAGTACTTC. Amino acid sequence: CSVSGLYSYEQYF. J is TRBJ2-7 and V is TRBV29-1; D is ambiguous. Germline CDR1 and CDR2: SQVTM and ANQGSEA. The CDR3 loop spans 13 amino acids. Trimming shortened V by 6 bases and J by 0 bases, and 12 bases separated the two germline ends.

The V and J genes are TRBV25-1 and TRBJ2-5; D is ambiguous. Trimming removed 2 bases from V and 7 bases from J, with 14 bases in between. The CDR3 extends over 14 amino acids. The V gene's germline CDR1 is MGHDK and CDR2 SYGVNS. CDR3 bases: TGTGCCAGCAGTGAAACCGAACTAATACCGACCCAGTACTTC. Amino acids: CASSETELIPTQYF.

The J gene is TRBJ1-2, the V gene TRBV27; D is uncertain. Per the germline V gene, CDR1 is MNHEY and CDR2 is SMNVEV (reference sequence). V lost 6 bases and J lost 0, with 11 bases in between. This CDR3 region has 14 residues. The CDR3 sequence: CASRSGTSNYGYTF. DNA for the CDR3: TGTGCCAGCAGGAGCGGAACATCTAACTATGGCTACACCTTC.

This chain connects TRBV5-1 to TRBJ1-1, with 9 bases aligning to TRBD1. Germline V gene sequence: CDR1 SGHRS, CDR2 YFSETQ. With V trimmed by 0 bases and J by 6 bases, 18 bases remained unmatched. CDR3 length: 19 residues. The CDR3 DNA is TGCGCCAGCAGCTTGGCCCCGGGACAGGGACCTTCAAGGGAACCTGAAGCTTTCTTT. Its translation: CASSLAPGQGPSREPEAFF.

This clone was picked up one time. This sequence joins TRBV9 and TRBJ2-5; D may be TRBD1 (11 bases). With 3 bases removed from V and 10 bases from J, the gap between germline ends came to 25 bases. The CDR3 totals 16 residues. The germline gives CDR1 SGDLS, CDR2 YYNGEE. The DNA for the CDR3 is TGTGCCAGCAGCGCCCGGGGACAGGGGGGGACTAGCGACCAGTACTTC. Residues: CASSARGQGGTSDQYF.

This chain links TRBV6-6 with TRBJ2-5; D uncertain. The CDR3 runs 14 residues. Germline V gives CDR1 MNHNY, CDR2 SVGAGI (reference sequence). The V and J ends lost 2 bases and 1 base respectively, with 8 bases between them. CDR3 DNA sequence: TGTGCCAGCAGTTACCAGGCCACCCAAGAGACCCAGTACTTC. Translating it yields CASSYQATQETQYF.

The chain combines TRBV29-1 with TRBJ2-2; perhaps TRBD1 as D (6 bases). The CDR3 loop spans 12 amino acids. Trimming pared 7 bases from V and 3 bases from J, leaving 9 bases between. CDR1 and CDR2 from the germline V gene are SQVTM and ANQGSEA. The CDR3 DNA sequence: TGCAGCGCCCACAGGGACACCGGGGAGCTGTTTTTT. Translation: CSAHRDTGELFF.

The V gene is TRBV9, the J gene TRBJ2-7, with no clear D. The CDR3 totals 14 residues. Germline assignment: CDR1 SGDLS and CDR2 YYNGEE. V lost 0 bases, J lost 0 bases, and 7 bases lay in between. In DNA, the CDR3 is TGTGCCAGCAGCGTAGTAGACCGCTCCTACGAGCAGTACTTC. It codes for CASSVVDRSYEQYF.

This clone came up a few times. The rearrangement joins TRBV10-2 to TRBJ2-1; 7 nucleotides align to TRBD1. From germline, CDR1 is WSHSY and CDR2 SAAADI. V was pared by 5 bases and J by 4 bases, with 2 bases of the junction left unmatched. The CDR3 length is 13 residues. This CDR3 is CASSRDSYNEQFF. The CDR3 nucleotides are TGCGCCAGCAGTCGGGACAGTTACAATGAGCAGTTCTTC.

This chain joins TRBV2 and TRBJ2-5; TRBD2 matches 10 bases. The CDR3 covers 14 residues. Germline CDR1 is SNHLY and CDR2 is FYNNEI. Trimming cost V 7 bases and J 5 bases; bases outside gene matches: 7. In nucleotides, the CDR3 is TGTGCCAGCATCGGTATGGGACTAGCGGAGACCCAGTACTTC. Translating gives CASIGMGLAETQYF. The full variable domain, completed using reference TRBV2 and TRBJ2-5, is EPEVTQTPSHQVTQMGQEVILRCVPISNHLYFYWYRQILGQKVEFLVSFYNNEISEKSEIFDDQFSVERPDGSNFTLKIRSTKLEDSAMYFCASIGMGLAETQYFGPGTRLLVL.